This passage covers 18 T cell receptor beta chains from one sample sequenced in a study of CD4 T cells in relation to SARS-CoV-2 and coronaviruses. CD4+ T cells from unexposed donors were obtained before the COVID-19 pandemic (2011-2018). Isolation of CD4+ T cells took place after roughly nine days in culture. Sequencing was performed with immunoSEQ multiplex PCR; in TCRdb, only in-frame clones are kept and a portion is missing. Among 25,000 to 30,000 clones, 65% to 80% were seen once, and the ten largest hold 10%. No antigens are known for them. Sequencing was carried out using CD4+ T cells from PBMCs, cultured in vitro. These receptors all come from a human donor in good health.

CDR3 bases: TGTGCCTGGAGTCTACCCCAGGGACTATGGTACTTC. Translating it yields CAWSLPQGLWYF. V and J are TRBV30 and TRBJ2-7; 7 positions match TRBD2. Per the germline V gene, CDR1 is GTSNPN and CDR2 is SVGIG (reference sequence). The V segment lost 2 bases and the J segment 12 bases; nucleotides outside the gene matches: 10. CDR3 size: 12 residues.

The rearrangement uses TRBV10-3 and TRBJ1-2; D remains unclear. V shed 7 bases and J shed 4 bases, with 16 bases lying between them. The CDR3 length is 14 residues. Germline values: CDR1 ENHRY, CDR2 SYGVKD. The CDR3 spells CAITPGLGSYGYTF. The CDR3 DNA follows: TGTGCCATCACCCCGGGCCTCGGCAGCTATGGCTACACCTTC.

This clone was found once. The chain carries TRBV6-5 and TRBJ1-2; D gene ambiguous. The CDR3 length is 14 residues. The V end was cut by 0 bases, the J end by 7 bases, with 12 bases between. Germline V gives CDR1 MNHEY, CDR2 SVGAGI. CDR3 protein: CASSYSDGMFGYTF. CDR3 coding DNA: TGTGCCAGCAGTTACTCGGACGGCATGTTTGGCTACACCTTC.

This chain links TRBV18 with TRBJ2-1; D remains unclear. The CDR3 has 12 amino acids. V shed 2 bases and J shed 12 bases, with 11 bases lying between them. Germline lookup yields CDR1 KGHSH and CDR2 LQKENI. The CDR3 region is CASSPGPIGQFF. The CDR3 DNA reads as TGTGCCAGCTCACCAGGCCCGATCGGGCAGTTCTTC. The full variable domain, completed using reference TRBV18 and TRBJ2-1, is NAGVMQNPRHLVRRRGQEARLRCSPMKGHSHVYWYRQLPEEGLKFMVYLQKENIIDESGMPKERFSAEFPKEGPSILRIQQVVRGDSAAYFCASSPGPIGQFFGPGTRLTVL.

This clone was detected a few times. CDR3 region: CASSQDSQNYGYTF. Here the CDR3 DNA reads TGTGCCAGCAGCCAAGATTCACAAAACTATGGCTACACCTTC. V is TRBV3-1 (or the pseudogene TRBV3-2) and J is TRBJ1-2; D is undetermined. Germline V lookup: CDR1 LGHDT, CDR2 YNNKEL (reference sequence). CDR3 length: 14 amino acids. Trimming left V 0 bases short and J 2 bases short, with 7 bases between.

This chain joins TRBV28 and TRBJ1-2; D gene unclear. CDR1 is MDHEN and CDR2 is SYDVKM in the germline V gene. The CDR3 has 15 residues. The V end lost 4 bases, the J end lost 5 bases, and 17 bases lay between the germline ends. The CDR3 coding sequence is TGTGCCAGCAGTTATAGTGGCGGACGAAGATATGGCTACACCTTC. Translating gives CASSYSGGRRYGYTF.

The CDR3 DNA is TGTGCCATCAAGGGGACGAGCACTGAAGCTTTCTTT. This sequence encodes CAIKGTSTEAFF. The V gene is TRBV10-3, the J gene TRBJ1-1, with a weak D call TRBD1 (5 bases). The V and J ends lost 7 bases and 4 bases respectively, with 10 bases between them. CDR1 is ENHRY, CDR2 SYGVKD, per germline. The CDR3 extends over 12 amino acids.

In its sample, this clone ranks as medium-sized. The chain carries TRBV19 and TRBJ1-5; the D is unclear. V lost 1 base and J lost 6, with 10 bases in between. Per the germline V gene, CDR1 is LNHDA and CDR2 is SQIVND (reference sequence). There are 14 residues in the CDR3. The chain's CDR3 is CASSIGIGPQPQHF. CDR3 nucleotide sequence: TGTGCCAGTAGTATAGGCATAGGGCCTCAGCCCCAGCATTTT.

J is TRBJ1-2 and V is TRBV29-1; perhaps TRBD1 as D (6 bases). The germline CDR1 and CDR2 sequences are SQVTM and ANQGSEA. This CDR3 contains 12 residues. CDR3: CTGGSGQMGYTF. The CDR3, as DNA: TGCACGGGCGGTTCTGGACAGATGGGCTACACCTTC.

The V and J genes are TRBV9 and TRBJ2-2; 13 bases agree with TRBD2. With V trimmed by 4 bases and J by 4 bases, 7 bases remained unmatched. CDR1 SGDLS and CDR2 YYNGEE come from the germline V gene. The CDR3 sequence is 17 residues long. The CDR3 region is CASSIRTSGRTTGELFF. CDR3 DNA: TGTGCCAGCAGCATCCGGACTAGCGGGAGAACCACCGGGGAGCTGTTTTTT.

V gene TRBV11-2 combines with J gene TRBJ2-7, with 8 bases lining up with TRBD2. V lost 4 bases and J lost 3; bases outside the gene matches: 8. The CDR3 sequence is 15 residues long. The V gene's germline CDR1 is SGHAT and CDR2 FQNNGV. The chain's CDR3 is CASSSLSGGFYEQYF. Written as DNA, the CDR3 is TGTGCCAGCAGCTCATTGAGCGGGGGTTTCTACGAGCAGTACTTC. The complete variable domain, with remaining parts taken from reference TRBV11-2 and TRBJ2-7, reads EAGVAQSPRYKIIEKRQSVAFWCNPISGHATLYWYQQILGQGPKLLIQFQNNGVVDDSQLPKDRFSAERLKGVDSTLKIQPAKLEDSAVYLCASSSLSGGFYEQYFGPGTRLTVT.

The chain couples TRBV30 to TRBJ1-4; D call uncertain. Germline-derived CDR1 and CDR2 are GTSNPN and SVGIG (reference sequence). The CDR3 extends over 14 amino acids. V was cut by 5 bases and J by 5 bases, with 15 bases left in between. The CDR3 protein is CAWAPTHSNEKLFF. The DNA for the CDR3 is TGTGCCTGGGCCCCGACGCATTCGAATGAAAAACTGTTTTTT.

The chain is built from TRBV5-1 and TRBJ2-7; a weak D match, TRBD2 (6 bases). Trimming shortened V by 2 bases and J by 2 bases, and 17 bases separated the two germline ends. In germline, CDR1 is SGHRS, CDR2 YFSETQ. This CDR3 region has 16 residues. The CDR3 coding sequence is TGCGCCAGCAGCTTCACCCCTAGCACGGGGGCCTACGAGCAGTACTTC. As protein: CASSFTPSTGAYEQYF.

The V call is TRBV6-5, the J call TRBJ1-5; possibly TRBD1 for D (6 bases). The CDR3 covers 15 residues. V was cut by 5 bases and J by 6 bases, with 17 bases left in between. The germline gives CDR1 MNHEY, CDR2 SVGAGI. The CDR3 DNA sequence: TGTGCCAGCAGTAGATCCGGGACACAAGGTCAGCCCCAGCATTTT. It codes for CASSRSGTQGQPQHF.

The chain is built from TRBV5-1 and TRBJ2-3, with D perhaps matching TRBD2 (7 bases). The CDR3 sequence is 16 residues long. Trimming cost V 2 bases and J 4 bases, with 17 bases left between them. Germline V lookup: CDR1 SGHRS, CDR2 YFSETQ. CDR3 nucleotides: TGCGCCAGCAGCTTTTCTTCCGGGGGGCCTCCAGATACGCAGTATTTT. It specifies CASSFSSGGPPDTQYF.

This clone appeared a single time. Here the CDR3 reads CASSRRLHNEQFF. CDR3 nucleotide sequence: TGTGCCAGCAGCCGTCGACTCCACAATGAGCAGTTCTTC. The chain couples TRBV14 to TRBJ2-1, with D hard to call. Trimming stripped 4 bases from V and 5 bases from J, with 9 bases between. Germline loops: CDR1 SGHDN, CDR2 FVKESK. CDR3 length: 13 residues. The full variable domain, with the rest looked up from reference TRBV14 and TRBJ2-1, is EAGVTQFPSHSVIEKGQTVTLRCDPISGHDNLYWYRRVMGKEIKFLLHFVKESKQDESGMPNNRFLAERTGGTYSTLKVQPAELEDSGVYFCASSRRLHNEQFFGPGTRLTVL.

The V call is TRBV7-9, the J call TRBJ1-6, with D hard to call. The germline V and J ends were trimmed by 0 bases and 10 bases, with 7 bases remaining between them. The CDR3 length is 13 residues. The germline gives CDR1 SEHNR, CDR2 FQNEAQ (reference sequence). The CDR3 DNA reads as TGTGCCAGCAGCTTAGCGTATGGATCACCCCTCCACTTT. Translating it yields CASSLAYGSPLHF.

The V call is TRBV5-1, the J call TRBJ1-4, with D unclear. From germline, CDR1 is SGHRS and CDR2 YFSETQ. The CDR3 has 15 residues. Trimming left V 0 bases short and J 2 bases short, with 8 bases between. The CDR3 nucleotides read TGCGCCAGCAGCTTGGAGGGCAGGACTAATGAAAAACTGTTTTTT. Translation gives CASSLEGRTNEKLFF.